The TCR beta chain described here comes from a study of PD-1 blockade in classical Hodgkin lymphoma. Notes on this clone: The antigen is undetermined.

V dropped 1 base and J dropped 3 bases, with 5 bases sitting between them. The CDR3 has 12 residues. Germline V gene sequence: CDR1 SGHDT, CDR2 YYEEEE. Noted time point: cycle 4 day 1 (C4D1), after 5 to 7 weeks of nivolumab. In every patient, relapse followed autologous stem cell transplantation, while exposure to brentuximab vedotin differed. Progressive disease, partial response or complete response was each patient's best response. The protocol was immunoSEQ multiplex PCR, while the TCRdb copy is restricted to in-frame clones and leaves out a portion. The table lists approximately 100,000 clones, 83% of them singletons. Study outcomes and limitations: Before treatment, complete responders showed about the same diversity as newly diagnosed patients. Sources of repertoire differences remain undefined, possibly disease activity or prior therapy.

The sample was peripheral blood mononuclear cells (PBMCs), taken before the fourth cycle of nivolumab. The rearrangement links TRBV5-6 to TRBJ2-7; D gene ambiguous. This receptor was obtained from a human donor with classical Hodgkin lymphoma. CDR3 in amino acids: CASSLYSYEQYF. The CDR3, as DNA: TGTGCCAGCAGCTTGTACAGCTACGAGCAGTACTTC.